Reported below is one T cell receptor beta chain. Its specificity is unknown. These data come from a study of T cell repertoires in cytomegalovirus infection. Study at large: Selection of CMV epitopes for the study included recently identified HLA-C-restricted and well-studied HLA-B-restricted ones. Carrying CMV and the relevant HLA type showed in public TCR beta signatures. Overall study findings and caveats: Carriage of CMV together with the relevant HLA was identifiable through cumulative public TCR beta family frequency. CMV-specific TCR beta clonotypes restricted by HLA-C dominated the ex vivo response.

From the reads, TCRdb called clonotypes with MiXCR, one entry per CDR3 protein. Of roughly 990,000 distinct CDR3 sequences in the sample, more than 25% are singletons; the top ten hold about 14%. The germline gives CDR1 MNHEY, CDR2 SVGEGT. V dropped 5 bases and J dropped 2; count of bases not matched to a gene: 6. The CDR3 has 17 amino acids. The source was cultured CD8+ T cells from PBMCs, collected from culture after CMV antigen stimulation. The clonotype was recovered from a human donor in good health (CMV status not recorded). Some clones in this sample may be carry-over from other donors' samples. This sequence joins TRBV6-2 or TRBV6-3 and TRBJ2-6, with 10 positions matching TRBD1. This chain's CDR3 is CASSHRDRGPGANVLTF. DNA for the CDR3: TGTGCCAGCAGTCATCGAGACAGGGGGCCTGGGGCCAACGTCCTGACTTTC.